These T cell receptor beta chains were read from a single sample in a study of chemoradiotherapy in HPV16-positive cancers. Measured with immunoSEQ multiplex PCR; TCRdb has only the in-frame clones, and not every one. The sample includes tens of thousands of clones, less than 90% seen only once; the top ten take about 4.5%. This specimen was blood, taken from a patient who underwent chemoradiotherapy. The receptors originated from a human donor with HPV-associated anogenital cancer. Each CDR3 is given with its conserved first and last residue. The D gene is left open where the match is weak. Size is omitted from some rows. Given values are once, few, many or a class for expanded clones.

clone_size j_call v_call d_call cdr3_nt cdr3_aa
. TRBJ1-6 TRBV30 . TGTGCCTGGAACCAGGTCGGGAATGATTCACCCCTCCACTTT CAWNQVGNDSPLHF
. TRBJ2-7 TRBV19 . TGTGCCAGTAGTATTGGTTGGAGGGGGCGACTAAGCTCCTACGAGCAGTACTTC CASSIGWRGRLSSYEQYF
. TRBJ1-2 TRBV6-5 . TGTGCCAGCAGCTGGGCCGGGGGTGGCTACACCTTC CASSWAGGGYTF
. TRBJ1-1 TRBV7-8 . TGTGCCAGCAGCCCGTCCGGGGTCAGGACTGAAGCTTTCTTT CASSPSGVRTEAFF
once TRBJ2-5 TRBV18 . TGTGCCAGCTCGTACCAAGAGACCCAGTACTTC CASSYQETQYF
few TRBJ2-3 TRBV10-3 TRBD1 TGTGCCATCAGTGAGCTTCCGGGACAGGGACAAGATACGCAGTATTTT CAISELPGQGQDTQYF
. TRBJ1-1 TRBV5-1 . TGCGCCAGCAGTCCCCCTACACTGGGTACTGAAGCTTTCTTT CASSPPTLGTEAFF
. TRBJ1-5 TRBV15 . TGTGCCACCAGCCGATTGTCCAATCAGCCCCAGCATTTT CATSRLSNQPQHF
. TRBJ1-5 TRBV2 . TGTGCCAGCAGTGAAAATGTGGGGGTCAATCAGCCCCAGCATTTT CASSENVGVNQPQHF
. TRBJ2-1 TRBV7-2 . TGTGCCAGCAGCTTAATTGACAGCGGTAATGAGCAGTTCTTC CASSLIDSGNEQFF
. TRBJ1-1 TRBV9 . TGTGCCAGCAGCGTAGATGGGACTTTGAGAACTGAAGCTTTCTTT CASSVDGTLRTEAFF
. TRBJ1-5 TRBV19 TRBD1 TGTGCCAGTAGTAGTGGGACAGGGCAGAATCAGCCCCAGCATTTT CASSSGTGQNQPQHF
. TRBJ2-1 TRBV9 TRBD2 TGTGCCAGCAGCGCCCGACTAGCGGGAGAGGCTGAGCAGTTCTTC CASSARLAGEAEQFF
few TRBJ2-2 TRBV30 TRBD1 TGTGCCTGGAGTGTACCCACAGGGGTGCTGTTTTTT CAWSVPTGVLFF
. TRBJ1-1 TRBV27 . TGTGCCAGCAGTCAGGGGTTGGGCACTGAAGCTTTCTTT CASSQGLGTEAFF
. TRBJ1-2 TRBV27 . TGTGCCAGCAGTGCCGGACTGTTGGAGGGGGAGAATGGCTACACCTTC CASSAGLLEGENGYTF
. TRBJ2-7 TRBV6-1 . TGTGCCAGCACGGCAGTCCTTAGCTCCTACGAGCAGTACTTC CASTAVLSSYEQYF
once TRBJ2-7 TRBV11-2 TRBD2 TGTGCCAGCAGCTTAGCTAGCGGGGGCGAGCAGTACTTC CASSLASGGEQYF
. TRBJ2-7 TRBV5-1 . TGCGCCAGCAGCCTTGGGCGGCAGGGGGAGCAGTACTTC CASSLGRQGEQYF
. TRBJ2-1 TRBV21-1 . TGTGCCGGGGGCTTCAATGAGCAGTTCTTC CAGGFNEQFF
. TRBJ2-4 TRBV14 . TGTGCCAGCAGCCATTCGACGGATTCAGCTAGGTATCGCAGGAACATTCAGTACTTC CASSHSTDSARYRRNIQYF
. TRBJ2-1 TRBV7-2 TRBD1 TGTGCCAGCATATGGAGGACAGGGGGTTACAATGAGCAGTTCTTC CASIWRTGGYNEQFF
. TRBJ1-5 TRBV19 . TGTGCCAGTAGTATACCCAATCAGCCCCAGCATTTT CASSIPNQPQHF
. TRBJ2-1 TRBV19 TRBD2 TGTGCCAGTAGTCCCCCGGGGGGAGGTGTGCAGTTCTTC CASSPPGGGVQFF
. TRBJ1-6 TRBV7-3 . TGTGCCAGCAGCTTAACGACCTCCGGGCCCCTCCACTTT CASSLTTSGPLHF
. TRBJ2-3 TRBV9 . TGTGCCAGCAGCGTAGGGGGTTTAACTGCAGATACGCAGTATTTT CASSVGGLTADTQYF
. TRBJ2-7 TRBV10-2 TRBD1 TGCGCCAGCAGTGAGCCGGGACAGGGGCCCTACGAGCAGTACTTC CASSEPGQGPYEQYF
. TRBJ1-3 TRBV9 . TGTGCCAGCAGCGTAGCGTCGGGGATCCAAGTTGGCTCTGGAAACACCATATATTTT CASSVASGIQVGSGNTIYF
. TRBJ1-2 TRBV4-3 TRBD1 TGCGCCAGCAGCCAAGATGGGACAGGGGGCAGTATGGATGGCTACACCTTC CASSQDGTGGSMDGYTF
. TRBJ1-3 TRBV11-3 . TGTGCCAGCAGCTTGGGGTTCGACGGAAACACCATATATTTT CASSLGFDGNTIYF
. TRBJ2-3 TRBV10-3 TRBD2 TGTGCCATCAGTGATCCAGCGGGGGATTACACAGATACGCAGTATTTT CAISDPAGDYTDTQYF
. TRBJ2-2 TRBV2 TRBD1 TGTGCCAGCAGTTCGACAGGGGGCGTCGGGGAGCTGTTTTTT CASSSTGGVGELFF
. TRBJ2-1 TRBV7-2 TRBD2 TGTGCCAGCAGCTTAGACTCTAGCGGGGGATCCAATGAGCAGTTCTTC CASSLDSSGGSNEQFF
. TRBJ2-1 TRBV6-5 TRBD1 TGTGCCAGCAGCCTACCGGGACAGGGGTACAATGAGCAGTTCTTC CASSLPGQGYNEQFF
once TRBJ1-1 TRBV5-1 . TGCGCCAGCAGTCGGGGAAGGGAAGGCACTGAAGCTTTCTTT CASSRGREGTEAFF